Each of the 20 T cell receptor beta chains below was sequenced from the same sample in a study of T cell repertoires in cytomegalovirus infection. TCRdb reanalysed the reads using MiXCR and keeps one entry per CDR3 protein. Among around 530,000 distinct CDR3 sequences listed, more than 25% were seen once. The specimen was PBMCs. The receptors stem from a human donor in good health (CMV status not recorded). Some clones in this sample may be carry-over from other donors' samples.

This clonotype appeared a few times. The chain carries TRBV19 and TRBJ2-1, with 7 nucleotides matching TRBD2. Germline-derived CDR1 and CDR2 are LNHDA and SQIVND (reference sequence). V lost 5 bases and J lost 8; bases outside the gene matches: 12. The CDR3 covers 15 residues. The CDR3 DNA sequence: TGTGCCAGTAGTTCATGGGAGGGCGGGAGAGATGAGCAGTTCTTC. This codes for CASSSWEGGRDEQFF.

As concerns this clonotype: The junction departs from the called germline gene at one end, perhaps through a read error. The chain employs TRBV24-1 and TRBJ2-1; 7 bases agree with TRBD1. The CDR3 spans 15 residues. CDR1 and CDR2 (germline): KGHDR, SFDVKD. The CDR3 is CATSDLDRVTNERFF. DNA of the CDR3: TGTGCCACCAGTGATTTGGACAGGGTGACTAATGAGCGGTTCTTC.

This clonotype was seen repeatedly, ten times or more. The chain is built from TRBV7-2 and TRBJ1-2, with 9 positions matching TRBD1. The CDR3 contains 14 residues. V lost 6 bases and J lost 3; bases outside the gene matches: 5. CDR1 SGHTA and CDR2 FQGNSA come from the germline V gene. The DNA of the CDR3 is TGTGCCAGCAGACCGGGACAGGGAGACTATGGCTACACCTTC. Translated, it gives CASRPGQGDYGYTF.

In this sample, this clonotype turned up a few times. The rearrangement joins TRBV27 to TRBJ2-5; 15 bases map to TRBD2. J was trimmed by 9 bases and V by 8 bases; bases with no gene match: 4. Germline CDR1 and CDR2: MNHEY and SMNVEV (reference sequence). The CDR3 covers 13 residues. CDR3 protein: CASQGLAGGSQYF. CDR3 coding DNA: TGTGCCAGCCAGGGACTAGCGGGAGGTTCCCAGTACTTC.

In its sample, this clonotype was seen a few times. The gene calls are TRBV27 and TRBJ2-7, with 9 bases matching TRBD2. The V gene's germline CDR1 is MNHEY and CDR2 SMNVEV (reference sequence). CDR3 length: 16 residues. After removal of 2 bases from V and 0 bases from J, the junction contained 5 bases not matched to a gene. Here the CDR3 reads CASSLGAGGLSYEQYF. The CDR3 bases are TGTGCCAGCAGTTTAGGTGCGGGGGGGCTCTCCTACGAGCAGTACTTC.

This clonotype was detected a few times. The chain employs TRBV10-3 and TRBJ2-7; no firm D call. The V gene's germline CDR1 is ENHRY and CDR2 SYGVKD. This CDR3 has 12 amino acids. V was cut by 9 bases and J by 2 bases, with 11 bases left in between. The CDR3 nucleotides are TGTGCCATTTCCTCTTTAACCTACGAGCAGTACTTC. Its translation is CAISSLTYEQYF.

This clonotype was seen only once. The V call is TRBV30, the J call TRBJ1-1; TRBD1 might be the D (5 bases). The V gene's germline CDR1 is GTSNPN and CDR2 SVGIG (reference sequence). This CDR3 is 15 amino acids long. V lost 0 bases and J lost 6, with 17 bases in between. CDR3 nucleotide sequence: TGTGCCTGGAGTGTACTGAGGGCGGCGGGGGCTGAAGCTTTCTTT. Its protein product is CAWSVLRAAGAEAFF.

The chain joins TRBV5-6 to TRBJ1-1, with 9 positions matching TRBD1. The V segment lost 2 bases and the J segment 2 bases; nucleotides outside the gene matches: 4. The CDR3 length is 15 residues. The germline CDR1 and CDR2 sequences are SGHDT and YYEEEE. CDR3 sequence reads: CASSFRTGVNTEAFF. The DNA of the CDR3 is TGTGCCAGCAGCTTCCGGACAGGGGTAAACACTGAAGCTTTCTTT.

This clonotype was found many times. CDR3 DNA: TGTGCCAGCAGCTTAATGGAGTACCTCTACGAGCAGTACTTC. Translated, it gives CASSLMEYLYEQYF. V is TRBV7-2 and J is TRBJ2-7, with no clear D. The CDR3 is 14 residues long. Trimming left V 2 bases short and J 3 bases short, with 11 bases between. Germline V gene data show CDR1 as SGHTA and CDR2 as FQGNSA.

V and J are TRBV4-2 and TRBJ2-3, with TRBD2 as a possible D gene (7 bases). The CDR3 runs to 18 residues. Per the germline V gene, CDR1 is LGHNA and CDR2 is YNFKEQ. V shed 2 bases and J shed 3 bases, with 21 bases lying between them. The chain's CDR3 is CASSQRGGDWRGTDTQYF. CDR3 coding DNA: TGTGCCAGCAGCCAAAGAGGGGGGGACTGGAGGGGTACAGATACGCAGTATTTT.

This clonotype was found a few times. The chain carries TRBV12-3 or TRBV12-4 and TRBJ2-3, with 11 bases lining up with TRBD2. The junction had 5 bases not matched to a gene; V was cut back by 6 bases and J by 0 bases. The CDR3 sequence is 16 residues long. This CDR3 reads CASRLRTSGSTDTQYF. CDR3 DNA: TGTGCCAGCAGGCTTAGGACTAGCGGGAGCACAGATACGCAGTATTTT.

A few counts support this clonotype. The CDR3 DNA sequence: TGTGCCAGTAGTAGGGGGACCCTCGATGCAGAGACCCAGTACTTC. Its translation: CASSRGTLDAETQYF. The chain has TRBV19 and TRBJ2-5; D tentatively fits TRBD1 or TRBD2 (5 bases each). V was pared by 4 bases and J by 4 bases, with 16 bases between. The length of the CDR3 is 15 residues. Germline assignment: CDR1 LNHDA and CDR2 SQIVND (reference sequence).

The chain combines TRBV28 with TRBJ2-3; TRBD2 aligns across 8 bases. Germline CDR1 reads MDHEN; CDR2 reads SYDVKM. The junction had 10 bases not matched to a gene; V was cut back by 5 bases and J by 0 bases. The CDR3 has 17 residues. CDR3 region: CASSSPTSGPSTDTQYF. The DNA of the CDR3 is TGTGCCAGCAGTAGCCCTACTAGCGGTCCTAGCACAGATACGCAGTATTTT.

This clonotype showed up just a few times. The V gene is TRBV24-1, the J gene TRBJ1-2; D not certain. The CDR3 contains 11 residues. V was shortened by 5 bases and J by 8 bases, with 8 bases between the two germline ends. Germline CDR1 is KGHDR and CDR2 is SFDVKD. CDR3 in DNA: TGTGCCACCAGTGGGCAGAGCGGCTACACCTTC. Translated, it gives CATSGQSGYTF.

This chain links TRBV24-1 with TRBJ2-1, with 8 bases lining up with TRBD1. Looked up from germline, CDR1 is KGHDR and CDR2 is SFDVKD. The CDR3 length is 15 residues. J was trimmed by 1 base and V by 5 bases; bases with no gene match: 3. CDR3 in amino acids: CATSGRQGSYNEQFF. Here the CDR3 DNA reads TGTGCCACCAGTGGGAGACAGGGGTCCTACAATGAGCAGTTCTTC.

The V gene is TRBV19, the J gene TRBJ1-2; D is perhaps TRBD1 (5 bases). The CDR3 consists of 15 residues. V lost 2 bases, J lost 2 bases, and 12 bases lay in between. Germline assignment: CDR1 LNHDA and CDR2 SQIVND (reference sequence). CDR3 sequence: CASSIPGRWNYGYTF. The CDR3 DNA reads TGTGCCAGTAGTATACCGGGGCGTTGGAACTATGGCTACACCTTC.

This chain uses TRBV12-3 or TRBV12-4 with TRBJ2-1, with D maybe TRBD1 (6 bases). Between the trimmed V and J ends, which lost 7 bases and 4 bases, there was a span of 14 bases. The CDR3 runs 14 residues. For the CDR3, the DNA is TGTGCCAGCAAGGGGGAGAGGGGATACAATGAGCAGTTCTTC. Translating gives CASKGERGYNEQFF.

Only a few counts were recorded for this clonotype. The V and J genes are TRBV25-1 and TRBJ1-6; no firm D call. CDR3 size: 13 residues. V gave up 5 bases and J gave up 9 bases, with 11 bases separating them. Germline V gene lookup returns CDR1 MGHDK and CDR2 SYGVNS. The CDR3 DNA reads TGTGCCAGCAGTCCCGGCGAGTCTTCACCCCTCCACTTT. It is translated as CASSPGESSPLHF.

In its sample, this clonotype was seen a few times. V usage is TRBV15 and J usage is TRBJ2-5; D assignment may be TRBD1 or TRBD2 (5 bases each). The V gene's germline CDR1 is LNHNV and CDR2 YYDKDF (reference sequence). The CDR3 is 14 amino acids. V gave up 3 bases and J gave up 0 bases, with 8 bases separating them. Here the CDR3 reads CATSRVGDQETQYF. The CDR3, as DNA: TGTGCCACCAGCAGGGTGGGGGACCAAGAGACCCAGTACTTC.

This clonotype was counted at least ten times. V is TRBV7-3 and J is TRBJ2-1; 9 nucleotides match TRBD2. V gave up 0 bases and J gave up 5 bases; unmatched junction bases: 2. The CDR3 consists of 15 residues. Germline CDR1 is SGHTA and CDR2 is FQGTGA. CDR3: CASSLTASGNNEQFF. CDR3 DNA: TGTGCCAGCAGCTTAACCGCTAGCGGGAACAATGAGCAGTTCTTC. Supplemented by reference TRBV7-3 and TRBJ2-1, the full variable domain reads GAGVSQTPSNKVTEKGKYVELRCDPISGHTALYWYRQSLGQGPEFLIYFQGTGAADDSGLPNDRFFAVRPEGSVSTLKIQRTERGDSAVYLCASSLTASGNNEQFFGPGTRLTVL.